Below are 9 T cell receptor beta chains sequenced from a single sample in a study of cytomegalovirus exposure and HLA in healthy donors. This PCR relied on a set of 60 Vbeta primers and 13 Jbeta primers. Repertoires were generated with immunoSEQ multiplex PCR, while TCRdb's copy carries only in-frame clones and drops some. The sample lists approximately 120,000 clones; 76% were seen once. The sequenced sample consisted of PBMCs. All receptors come from a woman aged 50 to 60 in good health and CMV-seropositive.

This clone showed up just a few times. The rearrangement uses TRBV6-5 and TRBJ1-1; D might be TRBD1 (5 bases). Trimming shortened V by 6 bases and J by 5 bases, and 19 bases separated the two germline ends. Per the germline V gene, CDR1 is MNHEY and CDR2 is SVGAGI. This CDR3 spans 15 amino acids. CDR3 loop: CASRALLGGGTEAFF. The DNA for the CDR3 is TGTGCCAGCAGGGCCCTATTGGGCGGGGGGACTGAAGCTTTCTTT.

The gene calls are TRBV27 and TRBJ2-1; weak D call: TRBD2 (6 bases). Germline lookup yields CDR1 MNHEY and CDR2 SMNVEV (reference sequence). The CDR3 is 19 residues long. The V gene lost 11 bases and the J gene lost 7 bases, with 36 bases spanning the gap. The CDR3 nucleotides are TGTGCCGGAGCAAGGATGGGCCCTTTAGCGGCATCTCGGGAAAATGAGCAGTTCTTC. Amino acid sequence: CAGARMGPLAASRENEQFF.

In its sample, this clone was seen a few times. The chain combines TRBV9 with TRBJ2-6; D remains ambiguous. The CDR3 extends over 15 amino acids. The V end was cut by 0 bases, the J end by 2 bases, with 6 bases between. The germline CDR1 and CDR2 sequences are SGDLS and YYNGEE. CDR3 loop: CASSVEQTGANVLTF. As DNA, the CDR3 is TGTGCCAGCAGCGTAGAACAGACTGGGGCCAACGTCCTGACTTTC.

In regard to this clone: An end of the junction differs from the germline gene, which may be a read error. This specimen includes other DNA sequences encoding the same CDR3. The chain links TRBV2 to TRBJ2-5, with 9 bases lining up with TRBD2. This CDR3 has 15 residues. Germline V gene lookup returns CDR1 SNHLY and CDR2 FYNNEI. CDR3 sequence reads: CASSELAGPQETQYF. The CDR3 nucleotides read TGTGCCAGCAGTGAACTAGCGGGGCCCCAAGAAACCCAGTACTTC.

This chain links TRBV18 with TRBJ2-1; 8 bases map to TRBD2. This CDR3 is 15 amino acids long. After removal of 4 bases from V and 5 bases from J, the junction contained 7 bases not matched to a gene. Germline V gene lookup returns CDR1 KGHSH and CDR2 LQKENI. DNA of the CDR3: TGTGCCAGCTCACGGCTAGCGGGTAACAACAATGAGCAGTTCTTC. As protein: CASSRLAGNNNEQFF.

The V call is TRBV30, the J call TRBJ2-5, with 11 bases fitting TRBD2. The CDR3 totals 15 residues. V gave up 0 bases and J gave up 5 bases; unmatched junction bases: 5. Looked up from germline, CDR1 is GTSNPN and CDR2 is SVGIG (reference sequence). The CDR3 sequence is CAWSVLAGDRETQYF. For the CDR3, the DNA is TGTGCCTGGAGTGTACTAGCGGGAGACAGGGAGACCCAGTACTTC.

This sequence joins TRBV10-3 and TRBJ1-1, with TRBD1 matching 10 bases. CDR1 is ENHRY, CDR2 SYGVKD, per germline. With V trimmed by 0 bases and J by 9 bases, 10 bases remained unmatched. The CDR3 extends over 16 amino acids. CDR3 in amino acids: CAISESTSPGQGKAFF. For the CDR3, the DNA is TGTGCCATCAGTGAGTCGACGAGTCCGGGACAGGGGAAAGCTTTCTTT.

The V call is TRBV4-3, the J call TRBJ1-2, with 9 bases identical to TRBD1. Trimming removed 3 bases from V and 7 bases from J; junction bases left unmatched: 6. This CDR3 contains 14 residues. CDR1 and CDR2 (germline): LGHNA, YSLEER. The CDR3 protein is CASSQGQGTGGYTF. As DNA, the CDR3 is TGCGCCAGCAGCCAGGGACAGGGAACGGGTGGCTACACCTTC.

This clone was recorded a few times. V gene TRBV7-2 combines with J gene TRBJ1-2; maybe TRBD1 (6 bases). Germline-derived CDR1 and CDR2 are SGHTA and FQGNSA. This CDR3 comprises 15 residues. V gave up 1 base and J gave up 6 bases, with 15 bases separating them. The CDR3 spells CASSLVGGADNGYTF. CDR3 DNA: TGTGCCAGCAGCTTAGTTGGGGGGGCGGATAATGGCTACACCTTC.